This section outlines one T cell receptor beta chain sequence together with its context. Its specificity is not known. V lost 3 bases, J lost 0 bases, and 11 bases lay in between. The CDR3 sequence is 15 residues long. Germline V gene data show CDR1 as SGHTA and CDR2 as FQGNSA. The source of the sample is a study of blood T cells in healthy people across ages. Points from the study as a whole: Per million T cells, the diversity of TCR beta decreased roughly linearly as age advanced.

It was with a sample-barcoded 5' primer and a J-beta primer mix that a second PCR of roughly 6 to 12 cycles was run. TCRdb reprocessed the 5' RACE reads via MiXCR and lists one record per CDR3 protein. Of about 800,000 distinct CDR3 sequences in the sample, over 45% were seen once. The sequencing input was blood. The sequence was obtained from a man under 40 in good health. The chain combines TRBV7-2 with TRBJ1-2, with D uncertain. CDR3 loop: CASSFGSLPNYGYTF. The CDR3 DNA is TGTGCCAGCAGCTTTGGAAGCCTGCCTAACTATGGCTACACCTTC.